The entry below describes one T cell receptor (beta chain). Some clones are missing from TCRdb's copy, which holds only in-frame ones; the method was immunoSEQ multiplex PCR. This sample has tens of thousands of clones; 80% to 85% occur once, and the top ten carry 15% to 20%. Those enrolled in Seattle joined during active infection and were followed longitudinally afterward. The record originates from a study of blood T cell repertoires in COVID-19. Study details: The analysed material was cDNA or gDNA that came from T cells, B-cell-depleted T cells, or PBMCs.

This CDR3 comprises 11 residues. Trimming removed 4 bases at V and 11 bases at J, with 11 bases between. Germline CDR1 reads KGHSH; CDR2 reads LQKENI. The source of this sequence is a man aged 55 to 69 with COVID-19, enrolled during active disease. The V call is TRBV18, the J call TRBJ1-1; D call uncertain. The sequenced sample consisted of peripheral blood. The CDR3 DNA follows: TGTGCCAGCTCACAGGCAGGCACGGCTTTCTTT. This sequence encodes CASSQAGTAFF.